Below, 3 T cell receptor beta chains from the same sample are listed, as sequenced in a study of OX40 agonist ivuxolimab in advanced cancers. The assay was immunoSEQ multiplex PCR, and TCRdb's table has in-frame clones only and misses some. The data show just under 85,000 clones, over 65% seen once. Sequenced here: CD4+ or CD8+ T cells sorted from blood, sampled in a trial of the OX40 agonist ivuxolimab. These receptors were collected from an adult with an advanced solid tumor such as melanoma, head and neck, liver or kidney cancer.

The chain couples TRBV7-2 to TRBJ2-5; D might be TRBD2 (5 bases). The CDR3 has 16 amino acids. CDR1 is SGHTA, CDR2 FQGNSA, per germline. V shed 1 base and J shed 4 bases, with 16 bases lying between them. The CDR3 region is CASSLGPDGERETQYF. The CDR3 DNA sequence: TGTGCCAGCAGCTTAGGGCCGGACGGGGAAAGAGAGACCCAGTACTTC.

The chain links TRBV19 to TRBJ1-5, with 11 nucleotides matching TRBD1. Germline V gene sequence: CDR1 LNHDA, CDR2 SQIVND (reference sequence). V lost 5 bases to trimming and J lost 5 bases; unmatched junction nucleotides: 11. This CDR3 region has 17 residues. The CDR3 DNA follows: TGTGCCAGTAGTCCGCGGACAGGGGGCTCGATCTATCAGCCCCAGCATTTT. Its protein product is CASSPRTGGSIYQPQHF.

This clone was found once. This sequence joins TRBV14 and TRBJ2-3; TRBD1 is a possible D gene (6 bases). This CDR3 spans 16 amino acids. V lost 4 bases and J lost 2, with 16 bases in between. Germline CDR1 SGHDN, CDR2 FVKESK. In DNA form, the CDR3 reads TGTGCCAGCAGCCCTAGTGCAGGGGCCAACACAGATACGCAGTATTTT. It codes for CASSPSAGANTDTQYF.